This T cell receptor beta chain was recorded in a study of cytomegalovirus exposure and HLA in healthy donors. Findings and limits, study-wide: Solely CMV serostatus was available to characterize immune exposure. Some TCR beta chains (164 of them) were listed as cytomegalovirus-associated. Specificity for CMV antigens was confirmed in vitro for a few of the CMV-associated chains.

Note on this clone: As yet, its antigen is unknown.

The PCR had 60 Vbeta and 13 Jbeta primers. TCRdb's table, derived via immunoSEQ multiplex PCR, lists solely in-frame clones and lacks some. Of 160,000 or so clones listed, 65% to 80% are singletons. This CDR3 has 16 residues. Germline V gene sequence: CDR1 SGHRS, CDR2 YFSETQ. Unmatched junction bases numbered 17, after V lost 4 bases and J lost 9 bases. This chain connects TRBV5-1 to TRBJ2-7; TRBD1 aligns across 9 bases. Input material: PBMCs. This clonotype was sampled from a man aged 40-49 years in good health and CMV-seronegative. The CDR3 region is CASSLTWDRVKRGQYF. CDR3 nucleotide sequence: TGCGCCAGCAGCCTGACTTGGGACAGGGTGAAACGGGGGCAGTACTTC.